These 9 T cell receptor beta chains originate from one sample sequenced in a study of shared clonotypes between healthy human individuals. TCRdb's copy holds only in-frame clones and misses some; the assay was immunoSEQ multiplex PCR. The data contain about 1 million clones, under 80% of them singletons. Sequencing input: memory CD4+ T cells sorted from blood. The sample's subset: CD45RA-negative fraction. These receptors originate from a man aged 18 to 30 in good health.

This chain links TRBV11-1 with TRBJ1-2, with D uncertain. The CDR3 length is 13 residues. The V and J ends lost 0 bases and 7 bases respectively, with 9 bases between them. Germline values: CDR1 SGHAT, CDR2 FQDESV (reference sequence). The CDR3 nucleotides read TGTGCCAGCAGCTTAGCAGGGTCTGTTGGCTACACCTTC. This sequence encodes CASSLAGSVGYTF. Filled out from reference TRBV11-1 and TRBJ1-2, the complete variable domain reads EAEVAQSPRYKITEKSQAVAFWCDPISGHATLYWYRQILGQGPELLVQFQDESVVDDSQLPKDRFSAERLKGVDSTLKIQPAELGDSAMYLCASSLAGSVGYTFGSGTRLTVV.

The J gene is TRBJ1-2, the V gene TRBV6-6; D perhaps matches TRBD1 (6 bases). The CDR3 runs to 15 residues. Germline assignment: CDR1 MNHNY and CDR2 SVGAGI (reference sequence). The V end lost 0 bases, the J end lost 0 bases, and 8 bases lay between the germline ends. CDR3 protein: CASSYSRGPNYGYTF. The CDR3 nucleotides are TGTGCCAGCAGTTACTCACGGGGGCCTAACTATGGCTACACCTTC.

This clone was counted a few times. The J gene is TRBJ1-4, the V gene TRBV19, with D hard to call. Trimming removed 3 bases from V and 5 bases from J, with 7 bases in between. CDR3 length: 13 residues. Germline values: CDR1 LNHDA, CDR2 SQIVND (reference sequence). CDR3 loop: CASSMGRNEKLFF. In DNA form, the CDR3 reads TGTGCCAGTAGTATGGGCCGGAATGAAAAACTGTTTTTT.

This clone was found a few times. The J gene is TRBJ2-5, the V gene TRBV7-9; D perhaps matches TRBD2 (5 bases). The length of the CDR3 is 14 residues. Trimming stripped 5 bases from V and 5 bases from J, with 15 bases between. Germline CDR1 and CDR2: SEHNR and FQNEAQ (reference sequence). The CDR3 sequence is CASSHTSSGETQYF. The DNA for the CDR3 is TGTGCCAGCAGCCATACTAGTTCGGGGGAGACCCAGTACTTC.

This clone was observed a single time. The chain carries TRBV10-3 and TRBJ1-2; weak D call: TRBD1 (5 bases). Germline lookup yields CDR1 ENHRY and CDR2 SYGVKD. This CDR3 is 16 amino acids long. Trimming shortened V by 2 bases and J by 0 bases, and 13 bases separated the two germline ends. The CDR3 here is CAISEPGTLTNYGYTF. The CDR3 nucleotides are TGTGCCATCAGTGAGCCTGGGACCTTAACTAACTATGGCTACACCTTC.

The genes are TRBV6-1 and TRBJ1-2; D unresolved. Between the trimmed V and J ends, which lost 2 bases and 4 bases, there was a span of 14 bases. CDR3 size: 15 residues. The germline gives CDR1 MNHNS, CDR2 SASEGT. DNA of the CDR3: TGTGCCAGCAGTGAATGGGAAGGGCCCCTCTATGGCTACACCTTC. Translating gives CASSEWEGPLYGYTF.

CDR3 region: CASSTWAGTEAFF. The DNA for the CDR3 is TGTGCCAGCAGCACATGGGCCGGGACTGAAGCTTTCTTT. The chain couples TRBV2 to TRBJ1-1; no reliable D call. The ends were cut back, 6 bases at V and 5 bases at J, with 13 bases in the middle. Germline V gene lookup returns CDR1 SNHLY and CDR2 FYNNEI. This CDR3 has 13 residues.

V is TRBV18 and J is TRBJ1-4, with D possibly matching TRBD1 (6 bases). From germline, CDR1 is KGHSH and CDR2 LQKENI. V was cut by 8 bases and J by 4 bases, with 11 bases left in between. The CDR3 has 13 amino acids. The CDR3 reads CASRGQHNEKLFF. CDR3 DNA: TGTGCCAGCCGTGGACAGCATAATGAAAAACTGTTTTTT.

The V call is TRBV19, the J call TRBJ1-1, with D possibly matching TRBD1 (6 bases). The CDR3 sequence is 15 residues long. Germline assignment: CDR1 LNHDA and CDR2 SQIVND (reference sequence). The germline V and J ends were trimmed by 5 bases and 1 base, with 14 bases remaining between them. The CDR3 region is CASSPRPRGNTEAFF. The CDR3 nucleotides are TGTGCCAGTAGTCCCCGCCCCAGGGGGAACACTGAAGCTTTCTTT.